Below are 20 T cell receptor beta chains sequenced from a single sample in a study of breast tumors, draining lymph nodes, adjacent tissues. The lymph nodes were axillary draining lymph nodes from breast cancer patients. TCRdb processed the multiplex PCR reads anew with MiXCR; each CDR3 protein has one entry. Here the sample spans 200,000 to 300,000 distinct CDR3 sequences, 30% to 35% being singletons. The material sequenced was axillary lymph node tissue. These receptors were collected from a female donor with breast cancer. Some clones in this sample may be carry-over from other donors' samples.

A note on this clonotype: One junction end disagrees with the germline gene, perhaps due to a read error. This sequence joins TRBV14 and TRBJ2-2; 10 nucleotides line up with TRBD2. CDR1 is SGHDN and CDR2 is FVKESK in the germline V gene. The CDR3 length is 17 residues. For the CDR3, the DNA is TGTGCCAGGAGCCAAGCTAGCGGGAGATCGGACACCGGGGAGCTGTTTTTT. As protein: CARSQASGRSDTGELFF.

This clonotype was detected only once. A much larger clone is a single base away; this may be a read error. This sequence joins TRBV5-1 and TRBJ2-1; TRBD1 might be the D (6 bases). Trimming stripped 0 bases from V and 12 bases from J, with 10 bases between. CDR1 SGHRS and CDR2 YFSETQ come from the germline V gene. The CDR3 runs 12 residues. The CDR3: CASSLVGGGQFF. The DNA for the CDR3 is TGCGCCAGCAGCTTGGTAGGGGGTGGGCAGTTCTTC.

V is TRBV25-1 and J is TRBJ2-6; D uncertain. This CDR3 is built from 15 residues. V was clipped by 4 bases and J by 4 bases, with 11 bases between them. CDR1 is MGHDK and CDR2 is SYGVNS in the germline V gene. The CDR3: CASSVRNTGANVLTF. In DNA, the CDR3 is TGTGCCAGCAGTGTACGGAACACCGGGGCCAACGTCCTGACTTTC.

The chain couples TRBV15 to TRBJ1-1; unclear D gene. Germline V CDR1 and CDR2: LNHNV, YYDKDF (reference sequence). This CDR3 contains 13 residues. V gave up 9 bases and J gave up 5 bases, with 16 bases separating them. The chain's CDR3 is CATRIPGWTEAFF. CDR3 coding DNA: TGTGCCACTAGGATACCTGGGTGGACTGAAGCTTTCTTT.

The chain employs TRBV11-3 and TRBJ1-1; D is unclear. V shed 3 bases and J shed 7 bases, with 6 bases lying between them. Germline V lookup: CDR1 SGHNT, CDR2 YENEEA. This CDR3 comprises 11 residues. This CDR3 reads CASSLADEAFF. DNA of the CDR3: TGTGCCAGCAGCTTGGCAGATGAAGCTTTCTTT.

The gene calls are TRBV28 and TRBJ2-7; 7 nucleotides agree with TRBD2. The CDR3 covers 14 residues. The ends lost 6 bases at V and 3 bases at J; junction bases unmatched: 8. Looked up from germline, CDR1 is MDHEN and CDR2 is SYDVKM. The CDR3 loop reads CASSWGRGLYEQYF. Written as DNA, the CDR3 is TGTGCCAGCAGCTGGGGGAGGGGCCTCTACGAGCAGTACTTC.

This clonotype was recorded once. A read error may account for a junction end that differs from germline. The chain combines TRBV10-1 with TRBJ2-3, with 9 bases lining up with TRBD1. Germline loops: CDR1 WNHNN, CDR2 SYGVQD (reference sequence). CDR3 length: 15 amino acids. The CDR3: CASSGGQGLTDTQHF. DNA of the CDR3: TGCGCCAGCAGTGGCGGACAGGGGCTCACAGATACGCAGCACTTT.

This clonotype was recorded at least ten times. The chain combines TRBV11-2 with TRBJ2-5, with D perhaps TRBD1 or TRBD2 (5 bases each). The ends were cut back, 5 bases at V and 0 bases at J, with 13 bases in the middle. The CDR3 covers 15 residues. The germline V gene has CDR1 SGHAT and CDR2 FQNNGV. Here the CDR3 DNA reads TGTGCCAGCAGCCGTGGGGGACCGTACCAAGAGACCCAGTACTTC. Protein product: CASSRGGPYQETQYF.

In this sample, this clonotype turned up many times. CDR3 sequence reads: CASSLAGPQYEQYF. CDR3 coding DNA: TGTGCCAGCAGCTTGGCCGGCCCCCAATACGAGCAGTACTTC. This chain joins TRBV5-4 and TRBJ2-7; no clear D. CDR3 length: 14 amino acids. Between the trimmed V and J ends, which lost 0 bases and 4 bases, there was a span of 11 bases. Germline values: CDR1 SGHNT, CDR2 YYREEE (reference sequence).

The chain carries TRBV24-1 and TRBJ2-1; 10 nucleotides match TRBD2. Germline values: CDR1 KGHDR, CDR2 SFDVKD. Germline trimming cut 4 bases from V and 6 bases from J; bases unmatched to any gene: 8. The length of the CDR3 is 16 residues. The CDR3 DNA follows: TGTGCCACCAGTGACCCCAGGGGGACTAGCGTCAATGAGCAGTTCTTC. This encodes CATSDPRGTSVNEQFF.

With respect to this clonotype: Possible read error: a much larger clone is one base away. The chain employs TRBV12-3 or TRBV12-4 and TRBJ2-7; D is perhaps TRBD2 (5 bases). The CDR3 has 14 amino acids. CDR3 nucleotide sequence: TGTGCCGGCAGTTTAATAGACGGAGGCTACGAGCAGTACTTC. Residues: CAGSLIDGGYEQYF.

This clonotype was counted between two and nine times. The rearrangement joins TRBV19 to TRBJ2-6; 7 nucleotides align to TRBD2. The V gene end was trimmed by 1 base and the J gene end by 0 bases; junction bases not matched to a gene: 3. The CDR3 extends over 17 amino acids. The germline CDR1 and CDR2 sequences are LNHDA and SQIVND (reference sequence). CDR3 in DNA: TGTGCCAGTAGTATAGGGGGGGGGGGCTCTGGGGCCAACGTCCTGACTTTC. This sequence encodes CASSIGGGGSGANVLTF.

This clonotype was counted many times. The chain is built from TRBV10-3 and TRBJ1-2, with D possibly matching TRBD1 (5 bases). The CDR3 is 13 amino acids. V was clipped by 7 bases and J by 1 base, with 10 bases between them. Germline lookup yields CDR1 ENHRY and CDR2 SYGVKD. CDR3 coding DNA: TGTGCCATCACTCTGGACATTAACTATGGCTACACCTTC. Translating gives CAITLDINYGYTF.

This clonotype was seen at least ten times. The chain combines TRBV2 with TRBJ1-5, with unresolved D. The CDR3 consists of 11 residues. Germline CDR1 reads SNHLY; CDR2 reads FYNNEI. V dropped 6 bases and J dropped 5 bases, with 5 bases sitting between them. In DNA, the CDR3 is TGTGCCAGCAGCGACGATCAGCCCCAGCATTTT. It yields the protein CASSDDQPQHF.

The count of this clonotype is one. A read error may account for a junction end that differs from germline. CDR3 sequence: CAGSLSSLGNQPQHF. CDR3 sequence (DNA): TGTGCCGGCAGTTTGTCGTCCCTGGGGAATCAGCCCCAGCATTTT. The chain joins TRBV28 to TRBJ1-5; D unclear. From germline, CDR1 is MDHEN and CDR2 SYDVKM. CDR3 length: 15 amino acids.

This clonotype was picked up many times. The V call is TRBV6-6, the J call TRBJ1-6, with D uncertain. Trimming took 4 bases from V and 7 from J, leaving 17 bases between them. The CDR3 consists of 16 residues. Germline-derived CDR1 and CDR2 are MNHNY and SVGAGI (reference sequence). The chain's CDR3 is CASSSTKGGENSPLHF. In DNA form, the CDR3 reads TGTGCCAGCAGTTCAACCAAAGGAGGCGAGAATTCACCCCTCCACTTT.

Comment on this clonotype: Without the conserved terminal phenylalanine or tryptophan, this CDR3 likely stems from a read error. This rearrangement joins TRBV7-6 to TRBJ2-3; possibly TRBD1 or TRBD2 for D (6 bases each). With 3 bases removed from V and 1 base from J, the gap between germline ends came to 11 bases. The CDR3 totals 15 residues. Germline-derived CDR1 and CDR2 are SGHVS and FNYEAQ. The CDR3 DNA sequence: TGTGCCAGCAGCTTCGGGGGCAGTCGCACAGATACGCAGTATCTT. This sequence encodes CASSFGGSRTDTQYL.

The rearrangement joins TRBV20-1 to TRBJ2-7, with 7 bases fitting TRBD2. V shed 7 bases and J 5 bases; nucleotides not matched to a gene: 8. This CDR3 comprises 12 residues. In germline, CDR1 is DFQATT, CDR2 SNEGSKA (reference sequence). This CDR3 is CSERGRGHEQYF. For the CDR3, the DNA is TGCAGTGAGAGAGGGAGGGGCCACGAGCAGTACTTC.

The genes are TRBV20-1 and TRBJ1-5; 7 positions match TRBD1. This CDR3 region has 14 residues. Germline V lookup: CDR1 DFQATT, CDR2 SNEGSKA (reference sequence). The ends lost 7 bases at V and 9 bases at J; junction bases unmatched: 15. This CDR3 reads CSVASQGVDPPQHF. In DNA form, the CDR3 reads TGCAGTGTCGCTAGTCAGGGGGTTGATCCGCCCCAGCATTTT.

Concerning this clonotype: A junction end diverges from the germline sequence, so it may reflect a read error. The chain has TRBV11-3 and TRBJ2-2, with TRBD2 as a possible D gene (6 bases). The CDR3 has 14 amino acids. Looked up from germline, CDR1 is SGHNT and CDR2 is YENEEA. The CDR3: CASSSSVHTGELLF. Here the CDR3 DNA reads TGTGCCAGCAGCTCTAGCGTGCACACCGGGGAGCTGCTTTTT.